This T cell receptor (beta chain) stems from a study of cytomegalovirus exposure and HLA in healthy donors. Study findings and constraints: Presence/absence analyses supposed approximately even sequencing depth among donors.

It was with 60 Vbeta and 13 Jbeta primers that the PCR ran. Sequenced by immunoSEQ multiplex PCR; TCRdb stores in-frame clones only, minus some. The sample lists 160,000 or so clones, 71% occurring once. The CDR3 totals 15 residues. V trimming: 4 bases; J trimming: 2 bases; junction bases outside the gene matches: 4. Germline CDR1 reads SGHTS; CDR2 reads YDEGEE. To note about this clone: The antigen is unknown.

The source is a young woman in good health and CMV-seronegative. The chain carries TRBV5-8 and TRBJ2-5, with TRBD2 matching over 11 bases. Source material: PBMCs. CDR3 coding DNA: TGTGCCAGCAGCCCCGGGACTAGCGGACAAGAGACCCAGTACTTC. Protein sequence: CASSPGTSGQETQYF.